The next 4 T cell receptor beta chains were all read from a single sample in a study of blood T cell repertoires in COVID-19. TCRdb keeps only in-frame clones here, not all; method: immunoSEQ multiplex PCR. The sample shows some 190,000 clones, 85% to 90% of them seen only once. Sequencing input: peripheral blood. The receptors shown here come from a man between 18 and 35 years old with active or convalescent COVID-19.

This rearrangement joins TRBV7-3 to TRBJ2-6; no clear D gene. Germline CDR1 and CDR2: SGHTA and FQGTGA. Trimming cost V 6 bases and J 2 bases, with 17 bases left between them. The CDR3 has 17 amino acids. The CDR3 loop reads CASSPKKRVTGANVLTF. The CDR3 DNA sequence: TGTGCCAGCAGTCCCAAAAAGCGAGTAACTGGGGCCAACGTCCTGACTTTC.

This sequence joins TRBV3-1 (or the pseudogene TRBV3-2) and TRBJ2-5; 11 nucleotides agree with TRBD2. J lost 5 bases, V lost 4 bases, and 6 bases had no gene match. This CDR3 comprises 15 residues. Germline V CDR1 and CDR2: LGHDT, YNNKEL (reference sequence). CDR3 sequence: CASSLTSGGWETQYF. CDR3 sequence (DNA): TGTGCCAGCAGCCTTACTAGCGGGGGATGGGAGACCCAGTACTTC.

Ten or more counts support this clone. The CDR3 sequence: CASSSSGSYNEQFF. Written as DNA, the CDR3 is TGTGCCAGCAGCTCTAGCGGTTCCTACAATGAGCAGTTCTTC. The chain carries TRBV7-9 and TRBJ2-1; 7 positions agree with TRBD2. Germline lookup yields CDR1 SEHNR and CDR2 FQNEAQ (reference sequence). V shed 4 bases and J 1 base; nucleotides not matched to a gene: 1. This CDR3 is 14 amino acids long. Full variable domain (missing parts from reference TRBV7-9 and TRBJ2-1): DTGVSQNPRHKITKRGQNVTFRCDPISEHNRLYWYRQTLGQGPEFLTYFQNEAQLEKSRLLSDRFSAERPKGSFSTLEIQRTEQGDSAMYLCASSSSGSYNEQFFGPGTRLTVL.

This chain links TRBV27 with TRBJ2-1; possible D gene TRBD1, 6 bases. Trimming removed 2 bases from V and 4 bases from J, with 15 bases in between. The CDR3 totals 16 residues. The germline gives CDR1 MNHEY, CDR2 SMNVEV (reference sequence). The CDR3 region is CASSLRPRQDYNEQFF. CDR3 DNA sequence: TGTGCCAGCAGTTTACGACCCCGACAGGATTACAATGAGCAGTTCTTC.